Shown below are 32 T cell receptor beta chains from a single sample sequenced in a study of blood T cell repertoires in COVID-19. Repertoires were generated with immunoSEQ multiplex PCR, while TCRdb's copy carries only in-frame clones and drops some. The sample has 300,000 to 400,000 clones, more than 75% seen once. What was sequenced was peripheral blood. Receptors were obtained from a woman aged 18-29 years who had recovered from COVID-19.

This chain links TRBV4-1 with TRBJ1-1; the D gene is possibly TRBD1 (5 bases). The CDR3 has 14 amino acids. Looked up from germline, CDR1 is MGHRA and CDR2 is YSYEKL. The V end lost 5 bases, the J end lost 4 bases, and 14 bases lay between the germline ends. This CDR3 is CASSFQTGGTEAFF. As DNA, the CDR3 is TGCGCCAGCAGCTTCCAAACGGGGGGCACTGAAGCTTTCTTT.

The chain combines TRBV11-3 with TRBJ2-2; unclear D gene. Germline CDR1 is SGHNT and CDR2 is YENEEA. The CDR3 is 15 amino acids. V dropped 4 bases and J dropped 0 bases, with 9 bases sitting between them. The CDR3 is CASSWLGANTGELFF. Written as DNA, the CDR3 is TGTGCCAGCAGCTGGCTAGGCGCGAACACCGGGGAGCTGTTTTTT.

The chain employs TRBV9 and TRBJ1-2, with TRBD1 matching over 7 bases. The CDR3 loop spans 15 amino acids. V shed 4 bases and J 1 base; nucleotides not matched to a gene: 7. Per germline, CDR1 SGDLS and CDR2 YYNGEE. The CDR3 bases are TGTGCCAGCAGCCTCCGACAGGGAAGTAACTATGGCTACACCTTC. Residues: CASSLRQGSNYGYTF. Full variable domain (outside the CDR3, taken from reference TRBV9 and TRBJ1-2): DSGVTQTPKHLITATGQRVTLRCSPRSGDLSVYWYQQSLDQGLQFLIQYYNGEERAKGNILERFSAQQFPDLHSELNLSSLELGDSALYFCASSLRQGSNYGYTFGSGTRLTVV.

J is TRBJ2-3 and V is TRBV13; 11 positions agree with TRBD2. Germline CDR1 and CDR2: PRHDT and FYEKMQ (reference sequence). The CDR3 has 17 amino acids. J was trimmed by 2 bases and V by 5 bases; bases with no gene match: 9. CDR3 amino acids: CASSPRPGLADTDTQYF. The CDR3 DNA reads as TGTGCCAGCAGCCCCCGTCCGGGACTAGCGGACACAGATACGCAGTATTTT.

The CDR3: CASSPTGSSGTDTQYF. In nucleotides, the CDR3 is TGTGCCAGCAGCCCAACAGGGTCCTCAGGCACAGATACGCAGTATTTT. The chain couples TRBV7-6 to TRBJ2-3; D perhaps matches TRBD1 (6 bases). Germline assignment: CDR1 SGHVS and CDR2 FNYEAQ. The CDR3 spans 16 residues. V lost 5 bases, J lost 1 base, and 16 bases lay in between.

This clone showed up just a few times. This chain connects TRBV9 to TRBJ1-6; 8 bases line up with TRBD1. The CDR3 is made up of 15 amino acids. The V gene's germline CDR1 is SGDLS and CDR2 YYNGEE. The V gene end was trimmed by 3 bases and the J gene end by 7 bases; junction bases not matched to a gene: 6. The CDR3 nucleotides read TGTGCCAGCAGCGCTGGACAGGGTGTCAATTCACCCCTCCACTTT. Translating it yields CASSAGQGVNSPLHF.

The chain recombines TRBV12-3 or TRBV12-4 with TRBJ2-2; tentatively, D is TRBD2 (6 bases). CDR3 length: 13 residues. The germline V and J ends were trimmed by 9 bases and 5 bases, with 13 bases remaining between them. CDR3 protein: CASCSGWTGELFF. The DNA for the CDR3 is TGTGCCAGTTGTAGCGGCTGGACCGGGGAGCTGTTTTTT.

V usage is TRBV9 and J usage is TRBJ2-2; D perhaps matches TRBD1 (5 bases). Germline loops: CDR1 SGDLS, CDR2 YYNGEE. The V end lost 0 bases, the J end lost 3 bases, and 12 bases lay between the germline ends. The CDR3 sequence is 16 residues long. The CDR3 spells CASSVVKGLDTGELFF. The CDR3 bases are TGTGCCAGCAGCGTAGTAAAGGGGTTAGACACCGGGGAGCTGTTTTTT.

The J gene is TRBJ2-2, the V gene TRBV7-8; TRBD2 matches at 9 bases. V trimming: 1 base; J trimming: 1 base; junction bases outside the gene matches: 4. CDR3 length: 17 amino acids. Germline CDR1 SGHVS, CDR2 FQNEAQ. The CDR3 protein is CASSLGGLALNTGELFF. The CDR3, as DNA: TGTGCCAGCAGCTTAGGGGGACTAGCCCTGAACACCGGGGAGCTGTTTTTT.

The rearrangement links TRBV11-3 to TRBJ2-1; perhaps TRBD2 as D (6 bases). The germline CDR1 and CDR2 sequences are SGHNT and YENEEA. Trimming pared 0 bases from V and 0 bases from J, leaving 12 bases between. This CDR3 contains 17 residues. CDR3 in DNA: TGTGCCAGCAGCTTAGACTTTGGAGGGAGCTCCTACAATGAGCAGTTCTTC. Translated: CASSLDFGGSSYNEQFF.

J is TRBJ2-3 and V is TRBV4-3, with 9 positions matching TRBD2. Germline V gene sequence: CDR1 LGHNA, CDR2 YSLEER. V shed 0 bases, J shed 3 bases, and the junction held 7 bases outside the gene matches. The CDR3 spans 17 residues. The DNA for the CDR3 is TGCGCCAGCAGCCAAGACGTTAGCGGGAGAGGGACAGATACGCAGTATTTT. Amino acid sequence: CASSQDVSGRGTDTQYF.

This clone was seen just once. The rearrangement links TRBV7-8 to TRBJ2-1, with D tentatively TRBD2 (6 bases). Trimming removed 3 bases at V and 8 bases at J, with 20 bases between. This CDR3 region has 16 residues. The germline gives CDR1 SGHVS, CDR2 FQNEAQ. The CDR3 nucleotides read TGTGCCAGCAGCTTGACTAGGGCCCCCACTGTCGATGAGCAGTTCTTC. This gives the protein CASSLTRAPTVDEQFF.

CDR3 protein: CASKKGGGKETQYF. The CDR3 DNA reads TGTGCCAGCAAAAAGGGGGGAGGGAAAGAGACCCAGTACTTC. The genes are TRBV5-6 and TRBJ2-5, with TRBD2 as a possible D gene (7 bases). V was shortened by 6 bases and J by 3 bases, with 15 bases between the two germline ends. This CDR3 is 14 amino acids long. Germline V gene lookup returns CDR1 SGHDT and CDR2 YYEEEE.

This sequence joins TRBV4-1 and TRBJ2-3, with 7 nucleotides matching TRBD1. The germline gives CDR1 MGHRA, CDR2 YSYEKL. This CDR3 comprises 14 residues. V dropped 3 bases and J dropped 3; count of bases not matched to a gene: 3. This chain's CDR3 is CASSHEGQTDTQYF. The CDR3 DNA follows: TGCGCCAGCAGCCATGAGGGACAGACAGATACGCAGTATTTT.

The chain links TRBV10-3 to TRBJ2-1, with TRBD1 identical over 10 bases. The V segment lost 4 bases and the J segment 8 bases; nucleotides outside the gene matches: 11. The CDR3 is 16 residues long. Looked up from germline, CDR1 is ENHRY and CDR2 is SYGVKD. CDR3 in DNA: TGTGCCATCAGTGTGTCTCAGGGACAGGGGCTTGATGAGCAGTTCTTC. Residues: CAISVSQGQGLDEQFF.

V and J are TRBV9 and TRBJ2-5; 7 bases are shared with TRBD2. J lost 4 bases, V lost 0 bases, and 12 bases had no gene match. Germline CDR1 SGDLS, CDR2 YYNGEE. This CDR3 has 17 amino acids. The CDR3 reads CASSVDPPNTGGETQYF. CDR3 sequence (DNA): TGTGCCAGCAGCGTAGATCCTCCGAACACGGGGGGAGAGACCCAGTACTTC.

This clone was seen only a few times. The CDR3: CASRGDRENGYTF. CDR3 in DNA: TGTGCCAGCAGGGGGGACAGGGAGAATGGCTACACCTTC. The J gene is TRBJ1-2, the V gene TRBV27; 9 bases fit TRBD1. J lost 6 bases, V lost 6 bases, and 5 bases had no gene match. CDR3 length: 13 amino acids. Germline values: CDR1 MNHEY, CDR2 SMNVEV (reference sequence).

This chain joins TRBV10-3 and TRBJ2-1; D perhaps matches TRBD2 (7 bases). Trimming stripped 11 bases from V and 12 bases from J, with 23 bases between. The CDR3 is made up of 13 amino acids. Germline-derived CDR1 and CDR2 are ENHRY and SYGVKD. CDR3 protein: CASGGGGVQGQFF. In nucleotides, the CDR3 is TGTGCCTCGGGAGGAGGGGGGGTCCAAGGGCAGTTCTTC.

This clone was seen only a few times. This CDR3 reads CSVPSQLSYGYTF. The CDR3 nucleotides are TGCAGCGTCCCGTCACAATTAAGCTATGGCTACACCTTC. The chain combines TRBV29-1 with TRBJ1-2; D gene unclear. Germline V gene lookup returns CDR1 SQVTM and CDR2 ANQGSEA. V lost 6 bases and J 4 bases, leaving 15 bases between the germline ends. CDR3 length equals 13 residues.

The CDR3 sequence is CASSESGTGVQETQYF. CDR3 sequence (DNA): TGCGCCAGCAGTGAATCCGGGACAGGGGTTCAAGAGACCCAGTACTTC. This chain connects TRBV10-1 to TRBJ2-5; 10 positions match TRBD1. Germline loops: CDR1 WNHNN, CDR2 SYGVQD (reference sequence). J was trimmed by 2 bases and V by 3 bases; bases with no gene match: 6. The CDR3 is 16 amino acids.

The rearrangement joins TRBV11-3 to TRBJ2-6, with D unclear. Germline V gene data show CDR1 as SGHNT and CDR2 as YENEEA. This CDR3 comprises 17 residues. Trimming removed 2 bases at V and 3 bases at J, with 14 bases between. This chain's CDR3 is CASSLSVVGVGANVLTF. The CDR3 DNA sequence: TGTGCCAGCAGCTTATCGGTTGTGGGCGTTGGGGCCAACGTCCTGACTTTC.

The chain recombines TRBV5-1 with TRBJ2-2; D is uncertain. With 0 bases removed from V and 4 bases from J, the gap between germline ends came to 13 bases. The CDR3 loop spans 16 amino acids. CDR1 is SGHRS and CDR2 is YFSETQ in the germline V gene. CDR3 amino acids: CASSLDSRSRTGELFF. In DNA, the CDR3 is TGCGCCAGCAGCTTGGACTCCAGGTCCCGCACCGGGGAGCTGTTTTTT.

J is TRBJ1-2 and V is TRBV27, with a possible D match to TRBD1 (6 bases). The germline V and J ends were trimmed by 3 bases and 4 bases, with 9 bases remaining between them. The CDR3 is 13 amino acids. CDR1 and CDR2 from the germline V gene are MNHEY and SMNVEV (reference sequence). As DNA, the CDR3 is TGTGCCAGCAGTTTCCCCAGGGGCTATGGCTACACCTTC. It yields the protein CASSFPRGYGYTF.

The chain employs TRBV15 and TRBJ2-7; the D gene is possibly TRBD1 (6 bases). CDR1 is LNHNV and CDR2 is YYDKDF in the germline V gene (reference sequence). V was clipped by 0 bases and J by 0 bases, with 15 bases between them. The CDR3 contains 17 residues. CDR3 sequence reads: CATSRDPRDTPSYEQYV. The CDR3 nucleotides read TGTGCCACCAGCAGAGATCCTAGGGACACTCCCTCCTACGAGCAGTACGTC.

CDR3 sequence: CASSLRLAGSTDTQYF. CDR3 in DNA: TGTGCCAGCAGCCTCCGACTAGCGGGAAGCACAGATACGCAGTATTTT. V usage is TRBV11-3 and J usage is TRBJ2-3, with 11 bases identical to TRBD2. From germline, CDR1 is SGHNT and CDR2 YENEEA. V was clipped by 5 bases and J by 0 bases; unmatched bases: 4. This CDR3 comprises 16 residues.

The rearrangement joins TRBV7-8 to TRBJ2-5; D might be TRBD2 (6 bases). Between the trimmed V and J ends, which lost 1 base and 4 bases, there was a span of 13 bases. The CDR3 is 15 amino acids. Per the germline V gene, CDR1 is SGHVS and CDR2 is FQNEAQ. The CDR3 nucleotides read TGTGCCAGCAGCTTAGATGGTACTAGCTCAGAGACCCAGTACTTC. It is translated as CASSLDGTSSETQYF.

The chain employs TRBV3-1 (or the pseudogene TRBV3-2) and TRBJ2-2; 8 bases agree with TRBD1. This CDR3 has 15 amino acids. The germline V gene encodes CDR1 LGHDT and CDR2 YNNKEL (reference sequence). Trimming took 5 bases from V and 7 from J; bases not matched to a gene: 9. The CDR3 loop is CASSAGGTRNGELFF. The CDR3 nucleotides are TGTGCCAGCAGCGCAGGGGGCACGAGAAACGGGGAGCTGTTTTTT.

The chain is built from TRBV18 and TRBJ1-2, with a tentative D call TRBD1 (6 bases). CDR3 length: 14 amino acids. The V gene's germline CDR1 is KGHSH and CDR2 LQKENI. The V end was cut by 6 bases, the J end by 3 bases, with 14 bases between. The CDR3 DNA reads as TGTGCCAGCTCCCCGACAGGCGATTACTATGGCTACACCTTC. Protein product: CASSPTGDYYGYTF. Variable domain in full (rest from reference TRBV18 and TRBJ1-2): NAGVMQNPRHLVRRRGQEARLRCSPMKGHSHVYWYRQLPEEGLKFMVYLQKENIIDESGMPKERFSAEFPKEGPSILRIQQVVRGDSAAYFCASSPTGDYYGYTFGSGTRLTVV.

This rearrangement joins TRBV3-1 (or the pseudogene TRBV3-2) to TRBJ1-1, with TRBD1 identical over 8 bases. The trim removed 2 bases at V and 1 base at J, leaving 3 bases unmatched. The CDR3 has 15 amino acids. The germline gives CDR1 LGHDT, CDR2 YNNKEL (reference sequence). The CDR3 DNA is TGTGCCAGCAGCCAACGGACAGGGCCGAACACTGAAGCTTTCTTT. Translating it yields CASSQRTGPNTEAFF.

In this sample, this clone turned up once. The gene calls are TRBV4-3 and TRBJ2-1; 13 bases agree with TRBD2. Per the germline V gene, CDR1 is LGHNA and CDR2 is YSLEER. V was pared by 1 base and J by 1 base, with 4 bases of the junction left unmatched. The CDR3 runs 18 residues. CDR3 protein: CASSQGLAGGGSYNEQFF. CDR3 bases: TGCGCCAGCAGCCAAGGACTAGCGGGAGGTGGGTCCTACAATGAGCAGTTCTTC.

The V gene is TRBV6-2 or TRBV6-3, the J gene TRBJ2-3; D perhaps matches TRBD1 (6 bases). The CDR3 is made up of 16 amino acids. The V and J ends lost 2 bases and 2 bases respectively, with 14 bases between them. Germline lookup yields CDR1 MNHEY and CDR2 SVGEGT. CDR3 in amino acids: CASSYQGIRLTDTQYF. CDR3 sequence (DNA): TGTGCCAGCAGTTACCAGGGGATCCGACTCACAGATACGCAGTATTTT.

V usage is TRBV15 and J usage is TRBJ1-2; no clear D. This CDR3 is built from 11 residues. V was trimmed by 0 bases and J by 7 bases, leaving 3 bases between them. Germline CDR1 and CDR2: LNHNV and YYDKDF (reference sequence). The CDR3 loop is CATSRESGYTF. The CDR3 bases are TGTGCCACCAGCAGAGAGAGTGGCTACACCTTC.